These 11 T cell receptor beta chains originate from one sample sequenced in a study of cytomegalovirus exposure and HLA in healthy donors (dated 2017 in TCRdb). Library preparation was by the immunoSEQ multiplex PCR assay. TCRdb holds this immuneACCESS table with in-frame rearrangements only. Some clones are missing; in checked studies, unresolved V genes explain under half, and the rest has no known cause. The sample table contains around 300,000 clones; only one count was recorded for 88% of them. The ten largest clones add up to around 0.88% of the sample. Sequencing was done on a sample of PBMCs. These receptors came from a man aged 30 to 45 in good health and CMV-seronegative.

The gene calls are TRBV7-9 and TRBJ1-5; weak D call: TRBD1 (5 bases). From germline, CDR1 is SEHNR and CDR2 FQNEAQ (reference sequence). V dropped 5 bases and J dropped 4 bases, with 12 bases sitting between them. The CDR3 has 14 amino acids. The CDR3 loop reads CASSRDSSNQPQHF. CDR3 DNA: TGTGCCAGCAGCCGGGACTCTTCGAATCAGCCCCAGCATTTT.

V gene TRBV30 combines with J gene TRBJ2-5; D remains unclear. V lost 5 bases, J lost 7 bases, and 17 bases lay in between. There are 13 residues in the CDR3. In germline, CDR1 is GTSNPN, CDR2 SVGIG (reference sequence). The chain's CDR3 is CAWESSASGTQYF. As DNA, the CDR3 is TGTGCCTGGGAATCCAGTGCCTCAGGGACCCAGTACTTC.

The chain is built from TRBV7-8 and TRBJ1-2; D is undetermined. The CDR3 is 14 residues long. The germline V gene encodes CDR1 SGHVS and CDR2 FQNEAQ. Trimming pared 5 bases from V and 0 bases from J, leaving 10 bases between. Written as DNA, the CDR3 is TGTGCCAGCAGCCCGACTGGAACTAACTATGGCTACACCTTC. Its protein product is CASSPTGTNYGYTF.

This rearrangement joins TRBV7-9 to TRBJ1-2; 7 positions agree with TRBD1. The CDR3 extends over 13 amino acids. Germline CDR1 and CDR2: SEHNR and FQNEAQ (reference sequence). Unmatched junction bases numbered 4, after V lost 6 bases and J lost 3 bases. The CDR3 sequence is CASSLQGHYGYTF. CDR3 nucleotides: TGTGCCAGCAGTCTACAGGGGCACTATGGCTACACCTTC.

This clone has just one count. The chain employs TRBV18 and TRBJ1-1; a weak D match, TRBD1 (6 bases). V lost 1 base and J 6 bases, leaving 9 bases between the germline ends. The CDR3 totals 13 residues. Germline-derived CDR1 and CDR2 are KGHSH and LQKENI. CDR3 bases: TGTGCCAGCTCACCACAGGGGGATGCTGAAGCTTTCTTT. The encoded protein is CASSPQGDAEAFF. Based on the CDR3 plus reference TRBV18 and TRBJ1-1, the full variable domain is NAGVMQNPRHLVRRRGQEARLRCSPMKGHSHVYWYRQLPEEGLKFMVYLQKENIIDESGMPKERFSAEFPKEGPSILRIQQVVRGDSAAYFCASSPQGDAEAFFGQGTRLTVV.

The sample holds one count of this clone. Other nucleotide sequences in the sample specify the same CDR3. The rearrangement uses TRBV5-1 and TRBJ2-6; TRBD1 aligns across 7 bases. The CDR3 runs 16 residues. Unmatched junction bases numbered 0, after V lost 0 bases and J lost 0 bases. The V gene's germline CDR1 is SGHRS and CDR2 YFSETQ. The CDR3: CASSLGDSSGANVLTF. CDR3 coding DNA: TGCGCCAGCAGCTTGGGGGACAGCTCTGGGGCCAACGTCCTGACTTTC. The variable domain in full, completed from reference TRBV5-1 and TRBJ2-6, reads KAGVTQTPRYLIKTRGQQVTLSCSPISGHRSVSWYQQTPGQGLQFLFEYFSETQRNKGNFPGRFSGRQFSNSRSEMNVSTLELGDSALYLCASSLGDSSGANVLTFGAGSRLTVL.

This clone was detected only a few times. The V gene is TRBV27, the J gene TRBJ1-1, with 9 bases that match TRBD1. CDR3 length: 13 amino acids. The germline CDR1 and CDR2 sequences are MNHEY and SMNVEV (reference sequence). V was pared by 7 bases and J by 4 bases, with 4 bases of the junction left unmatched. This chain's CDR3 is CASKGQGSTEAFF. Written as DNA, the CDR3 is TGTGCCAGCAAGGGACAGGGAAGCACTGAAGCTTTCTTT.

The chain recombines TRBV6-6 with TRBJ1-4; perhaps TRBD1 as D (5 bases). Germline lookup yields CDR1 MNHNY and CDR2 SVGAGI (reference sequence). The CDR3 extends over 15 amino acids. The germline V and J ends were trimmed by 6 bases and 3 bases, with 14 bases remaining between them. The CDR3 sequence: CASSPGPGANEKLFF. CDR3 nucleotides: TGTGCCAGCAGCCCCGGCCCGGGGGCTAATGAAAAACTGTTTTTT.

This chain's CDR3 is CASSGSGTFYSPLHF. For the CDR3, the DNA is TGTGCCAGCAGCGGATCCGGGACATTTTATTCACCCCTCCACTTT. The V and J genes are TRBV6-1 and TRBJ1-6; possible D gene TRBD1, 6 bases. Trimming removed 6 bases from V and 8 bases from J, with 17 bases in between. CDR3 length: 15 amino acids. Germline values: CDR1 MNHNS, CDR2 SASEGT.

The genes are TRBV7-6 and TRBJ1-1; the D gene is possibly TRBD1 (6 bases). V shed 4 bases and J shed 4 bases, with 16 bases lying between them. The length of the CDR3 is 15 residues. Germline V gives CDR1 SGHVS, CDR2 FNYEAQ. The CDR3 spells CASSSRTVRTTEAFF. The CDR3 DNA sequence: TGTGCCAGCAGCTCGCGGACAGTTCGGACCACTGAAGCTTTCTTT.

CDR3 region: CASSWTSSSSYEQYF. CDR3 bases: TGCGCCAGCAGCTGGACTAGCAGCTCCTCCTACGAGCAGTACTTC. The chain joins TRBV5-1 to TRBJ2-7; 8 bases are a match to TRBD2. CDR3 size: 15 residues. Germline V gives CDR1 SGHRS, CDR2 YFSETQ. The V and J ends lost 3 bases and 0 bases, in that order; junction bases with no gene match: 5.